This record concerns one T cell receptor (beta chain) sequence. Its antigen is not identified. This sample is part of a study of cytomegalovirus exposure and HLA in healthy donors. V dropped 5 bases and J dropped 0; count of bases not matched to a gene: 11. Germline values: CDR1 SGHNT, CDR2 YENEEA. CDR3 length: 18 amino acids. Primers: 60 Vbeta forward and 13 Jbeta reverse. The method was immunoSEQ multiplex PCR; TCRdb's version includes in-frame clones alone and lacks a portion of them. The sample carries 62,000 or so clones, roughly 83% recorded once. Whole-study results and caveats: Upon later analysis, TCR association rates were observed to vary by HLA locus, being highest for DRB1 and lowest for HLA-C.

This receptor was taken from a man aged 25 to 40 in good health and CMV-seronegative. The source material was PBMCs. The gene calls are TRBV11-3 and TRBJ2-3, with 10 bases fitting TRBD2. CDR3 loop: CASSQGLADSHSTDTQYF. CDR3 coding DNA: TGTGCCAGCAGCCAAGGACTAGCGGACTCCCATAGCACAGATACGCAGTATTTT. Looking up the rest from reference TRBV11-3 and TRBJ2-3 gives the full variable domain: EAGVVQSPRYKIIEKKQPVAFWCNPISGHNTLYWYLQNLGQGPELLIRYENEEAVDDSQLPKDRFSAERLKGVDSTLKIQPAELGDSAVYLCASSQGLADSHSTDTQYFGPGTRLTVL.